This entry lists 6 T cell receptor beta chains sequenced from one sample in a study of T cell changes during pregnancy in multiple sclerosis. Generated by immunoSEQ multiplex PCR, the TCRdb table keeps only in-frame clones and is missing some. The sample yields 100,000 or so clones, 90% to 95% seen once. Material: peripheral blood, obtained in the third trimester of pregnancy. These receptors were taken from a female donor with multiple sclerosis, enrolled in a pregnancy study.

V is TRBV4-2 and J is TRBJ2-5, with 12 bases fitting TRBD1. CDR1 and CDR2 (germline): LGHNA, YNFKEQ. V lost 4 bases, J lost 4 bases, and 7 bases stayed unmatched. This CDR3 is 16 amino acids long. The CDR3 here is CASSLLGQGASETQYF. The CDR3 DNA follows: TGTGCCAGCAGCCTGCTGGGACAGGGGGCTTCAGAGACCCAGTACTTC.

The rearrangement uses TRBV7-9 and TRBJ2-5; 9 positions agree with TRBD2. The CDR3 is made up of 12 amino acids. J was trimmed by 5 bases and V by 6 bases; bases with no gene match: 1. Germline loops: CDR1 SEHNR, CDR2 FQNEAQ (reference sequence). The CDR3 is CASSTSGETQYF. In DNA form, the CDR3 reads TGTGCCAGCAGTACTAGCGGGGAGACCCAGTACTTC.

The V gene is TRBV29-1, the J gene TRBJ2-1, with 8 bases identical to TRBD1. CDR1 is SQVTM and CDR2 is ANQGSEA in the germline V gene. The CDR3 covers 13 residues. V was clipped by 5 bases and J by 4 bases; unmatched bases: 4. CDR3 nucleotides: TGCAGCGTTCAGGGGGCGAGGTACAATGAGCAGTTCTTC. Its translation is CSVQGARYNEQFF.

The chain combines TRBV6-1 with TRBJ2-3; D unresolved. V gave up 4 bases and J gave up 4 bases, with 12 bases separating them. Germline assignment: CDR1 MNHNS and CDR2 SASEGT. This CDR3 is 14 amino acids long. The DNA of the CDR3 is TGTGCCAGCAGTGCCCTTACTGTCCCAGATACGCAGTATTTT. Translated: CASSALTVPDTQYF.

V is TRBV5-1 and J is TRBJ2-3; 8 nucleotides line up with TRBD1. The CDR3 has 15 amino acids. Germline V CDR1 and CDR2: SGHRS, YFSETQ. V lost 3 bases to trimming and J lost 6 bases; unmatched junction nucleotides: 9. CDR3 sequence reads: CASSSRQGNSDTQYF. The CDR3 DNA sequence: TGCGCCAGCAGCTCCCGACAGGGGAATTCGGATACGCAGTATTTT.

The V gene is TRBV28, the J gene TRBJ2-7; D gene unclear. V was cut by 7 bases and J by 5 bases, with 18 bases left in between. Germline CDR1 MDHEN, CDR2 SYDVKM. The length of the CDR3 is 14 residues. The DNA of the CDR3 is TGTGCCAGCACCGCTCTAGTCCCCCTGGACGAGCAGTACTTC. This translates into CASTALVPLDEQYF.